The clone carrying this T cell receptor beta chain has only a few counts. The antigen remains unidentified. Using its own MiXCR run on the RT-PCR reads, TCRdb lists one record per CDR3 protein. The repertoire holds approximately 500,000 distinct CDR3 sequences, 10% to 15% seen once, with around 13% in the top ten. This entry is derived from a study of response to subunit inactivated influenza vaccine. Study-level findings and limits: There was a suggestion from the authors that each seasonal influenza vaccination recruits few new T cells.

Germline-derived CDR1 and CDR2 are ENHRY and SYGVKD. Trimming at V came to 5 bases and at J to 2 bases, leaving 5 bases not matched to a gene. This CDR3 is 15 amino acids long. The receptor's source is a man aged 45-65 years who received an inactivated influenza vaccine. Sequencing was performed on PBMCs from blood, taken roughly 46 days after vaccination. The chain couples TRBV10-3 to TRBJ2-7, with TRBD2 identical over 11 bases. CDR3 protein: CAISITSGGPYEQYF. In DNA form, the CDR3 reads TGTGCCATCAGTATAACTAGCGGGGGCCCCTACGAGCAGTACTTC.